One and the same sample provided the 20 T cell receptor beta chains below, sequenced in a study of T cells in Graves' hyperthyroidism and ophthalmopathy. Amplification of TCR beta CDR3 regions was performed using RNA transcripts as template. When the TCR CDR3 underwent first-round RT-PCR, the HTBI primer set was used. TCRdb processed the multiplex PCR reads anew with MiXCR; each CDR3 protein has one entry. This table holds 400,000 to 500,000 distinct CDR3 sequences, about 15% found once. Sequencing was done on a sample of blood. The receptors here all came from a woman younger than 30 with Graves' hyperthyroidism.

This clonotype has a count of ten or more. The chain employs TRBV11-2 and TRBJ1-2; tentatively, D is TRBD1 (5 bases). Germline values: CDR1 SGHAT, CDR2 FQNNGV. The CDR3 totals 15 residues. Trimming removed 6 bases at V and 8 bases at J, with 22 bases between. DNA of the CDR3: TGTGCCAGCAGACTAGCAACCCAGGGTGGGAGCGGCTACACCTTC. As protein: CASRLATQGGSGYTF.

The V gene is TRBV6-1, the J gene TRBJ1-3, with a weak D call TRBD1 (5 bases). Per the germline V gene, CDR1 is MNHNS and CDR2 is SASEGT. V lost 3 bases and J lost 7, with 16 bases in between. The CDR3 has 15 amino acids. CDR3 in DNA: TGTGCCAGCAGTGAGTTCGGGGCCAGGGAGAACACCATATATTTT. Amino acid sequence: CASSEFGARENTIYF.

The chain is built from TRBV20-1 and TRBJ1-2; 7 nucleotides align to TRBD1. The CDR3 loop spans 16 amino acids. The V gene's germline CDR1 is DFQATT and CDR2 SNEGSKA (reference sequence). Losses at the gene ends were 1 base for V and 0 bases for J; bases not matched to a gene: 8. The CDR3 bases are TGCAGTGCTAGAGCTCCCGCCCAGGGGGCTAACTATGGCTACACCTTC. Encoded protein: CSARAPAQGANYGYTF.

For this clonotype: A much bigger clone sits one base away, suggesting this may be a read error. This sequence joins TRBV3-1 and TRBJ2-7; tentatively, D is TRBD1 (5 bases). From germline, CDR1 is LGHDT and CDR2 YNNKEL (reference sequence). This CDR3 region has 15 residues. CDR3 in DNA: TGTGCCGGCAGCCAAGCCGATTCCAGGGTCTACGAGCAGTACTTC. It encodes CAGSQADSRVYEQYF.

This clonotype appeared many times. The chain links TRBV2 to TRBJ1-2, with a possible D match to TRBD1 (6 bases). Germline loops: CDR1 SNHLY, CDR2 FYNNEI. Trimming left V 8 bases short and J 12 bases short, with 22 bases between. The CDR3 has 13 residues. CDR3 protein: CASRTLYRETHTF. CDR3 nucleotide sequence: TGTGCCAGCCGAACCCTTTACAGGGAGACGCACACCTTC.

This clonotype has at least ten counts. The genes are TRBV30 and TRBJ1-2; TRBD1 aligns across 8 bases. The trim removed 7 bases at V and 4 bases at J, leaving 11 bases unmatched. In germline, CDR1 is GTSNPN, CDR2 SVGIG (reference sequence). The CDR3 length is 14 residues. The CDR3 coding sequence is TGTGCCTTCCCGAAACTGGGGACAGGCTATGGCTACACCTTC. Its translation: CAFPKLGTGYGYTF.

This clonotype occurred many times. The chain is built from TRBV19 and TRBJ1-5; TRBD1 matches 7 bases. The junction had 8 bases not matched to a gene; V was cut back by 4 bases and J by 2 bases. Germline CDR1 LNHDA, CDR2 SQIVND (reference sequence). This CDR3 comprises 16 residues. The CDR3 loop is CASSTRQGFGNQPQHF. The CDR3, as DNA: TGTGCCAGTAGTACCCGACAGGGTTTTGGCAATCAGCCCCAGCATTTT.

Of note for this clonotype: A much larger clone is a single base away; this may be a read error. The rearrangement links TRBV7-3 to TRBJ2-3; TRBD2 matches at 13 bases. Germline-derived CDR1 and CDR2 are SGHTA and FQGTGA. This CDR3 spans 17 amino acids. The CDR3 nucleotides read TGTGCCGGCAGCTTAACCGGGACTAGCGGGAAACCAGATACGCAGTATTTT. As protein: CAGSLTGTSGKPDTQYF. The full variable domain, completed using reference TRBV7-3 and TRBJ2-3, is GAGVSQTPSNKVTEKGKYVELRCDPISGHTALYWYRQSLGQGPEFLIYFQGTGAADDSGLPNDRFFAVRPEGSVSTLKIQRTERGDSAVYLCAGSLTGTSGKPDTQYFGPGTRLTVL.

This clonotype has at least ten counts. V and J are TRBV12-3 or TRBV12-4 and TRBJ1-5, with D maybe TRBD1 (5 bases). The CDR3 totals 14 residues. With 5 bases removed from V and 3 bases from J, the gap between germline ends came to 11 bases. In DNA, the CDR3 is TGTGCCAGCAGTCAGACAGAAAACAATCAGCCCCAGCATTTT. It is translated as CASSQTENNQPQHF.

This clonotype occurred a few times. The chain uses TRBV9 and TRBJ1-1; D is perhaps TRBD1 (6 bases). The CDR3 is 17 residues long. Trimming left V 4 bases short and J 1 base short, with 20 bases between. The germline CDR1 and CDR2 sequences are SGDLS and YYNGEE. The CDR3 region is CASSLLELQGPNTEAFF. The CDR3 DNA sequence: TGTGCCAGCAGCCTCCTGGAACTACAGGGACCGAACACTGAAGCTTTCTTT.

The genes are TRBV4-1 and TRBJ1-1; the D is unclear. In germline, CDR1 is MGHRA, CDR2 YSYEKL. The CDR3 length is 11 residues. V lost 0 bases and J 10 bases, leaving 6 bases between the germline ends. The CDR3 nucleotides read TGCGCCAGCAGCCAAGATAATAGAGCTTTCTTT. This encodes CASSQDNRAFF.

The sample holds a few counts of this clonotype. This rearrangement joins TRBV19 to TRBJ2-1, with 7 bases matching TRBD1. The ends lost 6 bases at V and 2 bases at J; junction bases unmatched: 10. CDR3 length: 16 amino acids. Germline V gene data show CDR1 as LNHDA and CDR2 as SQIVND (reference sequence). This CDR3 reads CASSKGVGGAYNEQFF. The CDR3 DNA follows: TGTGCCAGTAGCAAAGGAGTAGGGGGCGCCTACAATGAGCAGTTCTTC.

The V and J genes are TRBV20-1 and TRBJ1-2; tentative D call: TRBD1 (5 bases). Germline-derived CDR1 and CDR2 are DFQATT and SNEGSKA (reference sequence). Trimming took 0 bases from V and 4 from J, leaving 9 bases between them. The CDR3 has 13 amino acids. The CDR3 DNA follows: TGCAGTGCTAGAGATCGGGGACGCTATGGCTACACCTTC. Translating it yields CSARDRGRYGYTF.

This clonotype was seen a handful of times. The chain joins TRBV27 to TRBJ1-1, with 9 bases that match TRBD1. Per germline, CDR1 MNHEY and CDR2 SMNVEV (reference sequence). V gave up 3 bases and J gave up 12 bases; unmatched junction bases: 8. This CDR3 comprises 13 residues. CDR3 DNA sequence: TGTGCCAGCAGTTTTTCATCCGGGACAGGGACTTTCTTT. Protein sequence: CASSFSSGTGTFF.

This clonotype was recorded at least ten times. The CDR3 sequence: CSASFDGRVDQPQHF. DNA for the CDR3: TGCAGTGCGTCATTTGACGGCAGGGTCGATCAGCCCCAGCATTTT. V is TRBV20-1 and J is TRBJ1-5, with TRBD1 as a possible D gene (5 bases). V was cut by 6 bases and J by 5 bases, with 20 bases left in between. From germline, CDR1 is DFQATT and CDR2 SNEGSKA (reference sequence). This CDR3 is built from 15 residues.

This clonotype was detected many times. This chain links TRBV7-9 with TRBJ2-3; D is possibly TRBD1 or TRBD2 (6 bases each). The CDR3 length is 13 residues. V was clipped by 7 bases and J by 6 bases, with 14 bases between them. Germline CDR1 and CDR2: SEHNR and FQNEAQ (reference sequence). Here the CDR3 reads CASTLGAGDTQYF. CDR3 sequence (DNA): TGTGCCAGCACCCTGGGGGCGGGGGATACGCAGTATTTT.

This clonotype was recorded at least ten times. The chain is built from TRBV27 and TRBJ1-2, with D possibly matching TRBD1 (5 bases). Trimming pared 3 bases from V and 8 bases from J, leaving 22 bases between. This CDR3 is 16 amino acids long. Per the germline V gene, CDR1 is MNHEY and CDR2 is SMNVEV (reference sequence). CDR3 bases: TGTGCCAGCAGTTTCCGGGACCGTCAGGGCGCCAAGGGCTACACCTTC. It is translated as CASSFRDRQGAKGYTF.

CDR3 nucleotides: TGTGCCAGCAGCCAAGGGTCTAGCGAGAGTGCTGGGGCCAACGTCCTGACTTTC. As protein: CASSQGSSESAGANVLTF. The chain couples TRBV3-1 to TRBJ2-6; D is perhaps TRBD2 (6 bases). The V end lost 1 base, the J end lost 2 bases, and 15 bases lay between the germline ends. The CDR3 spans 18 residues. Germline loops: CDR1 LGHDT, CDR2 YNNKEL (reference sequence).

This clonotype was counted ten times or more. The rearrangement joins TRBV3-1 to TRBJ2-2; 7 positions agree with TRBD1. The CDR3 is made up of 16 amino acids. V lost 2 bases and J lost 0; bases outside the gene matches: 3. Germline V gives CDR1 LGHDT, CDR2 YNNKEL (reference sequence). The CDR3 sequence is CASSQSGTANTGELFF. In DNA, the CDR3 is TGTGCCAGCAGCCAATCGGGGACAGCGAACACCGGGGAGCTGTTTTTT.

This clonotype was observed a few times. This may arise from a read error, as a much more abundant clone is one base away. The chain uses TRBV29-1 and TRBJ2-1, with a weak D call TRBD2 (6 bases). The germline gives CDR1 SQVTM, CDR2 ANQGSEA. Trimming removed 7 bases at V and 6 bases at J, with 19 bases between. The CDR3 consists of 14 residues. The CDR3 protein is CSAAGTCASNEQFF. The CDR3 nucleotides read TGCAGCGCTGCCGGGACTTGCGCGAGCAATGAGCAGTTCTTC.